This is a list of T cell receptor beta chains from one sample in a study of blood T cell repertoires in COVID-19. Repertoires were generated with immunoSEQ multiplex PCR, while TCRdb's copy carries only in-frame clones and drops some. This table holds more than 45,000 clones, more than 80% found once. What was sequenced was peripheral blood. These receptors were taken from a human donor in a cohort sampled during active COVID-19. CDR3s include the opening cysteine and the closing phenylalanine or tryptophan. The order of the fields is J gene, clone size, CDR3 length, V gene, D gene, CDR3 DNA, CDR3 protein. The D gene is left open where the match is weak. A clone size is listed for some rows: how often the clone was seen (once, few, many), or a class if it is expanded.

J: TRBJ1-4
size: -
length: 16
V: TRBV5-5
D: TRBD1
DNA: TGTGCCAGCAGCTTGACCGATACAGGGGGCAGTGAAAAACTGTTTTTT
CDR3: CASSLTDTGGSEKLFF

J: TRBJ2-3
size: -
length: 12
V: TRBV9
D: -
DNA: TGTGCCAGCAGCGTCGGACAAGGCGCACAGTATTTT
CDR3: CASSVGQGAQYF

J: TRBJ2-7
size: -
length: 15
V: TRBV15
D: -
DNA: TGTGCCACCAGCAGAGACAGGGGCCGGAGCTACGAGCAGTACTTC
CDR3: CATSRDRGRSYEQYF

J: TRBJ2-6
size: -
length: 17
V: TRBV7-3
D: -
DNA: TGTGCCAGCAGCCCCAGTGGCTTCCGATCTGGGGCCAACGTCCTGACTTTC
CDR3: CASSPSGFRSGANVLTF

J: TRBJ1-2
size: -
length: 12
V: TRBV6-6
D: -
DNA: TGTGCCAGCAGTTACTCGAAGGGGGGCTACACCTTC
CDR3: CASSYSKGGYTF

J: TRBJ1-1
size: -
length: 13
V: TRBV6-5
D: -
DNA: TGTGCCAGCAGTTCCCGACCCAGGGTTGAAGCTTTCTTT
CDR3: CASSSRPRVEAFF

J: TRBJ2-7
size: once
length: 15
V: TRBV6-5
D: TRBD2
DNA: TGTGCCAGCAGTTACTCGACTAGCGTCTCCTACGAGCAGTACTTC
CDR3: CASSYSTSVSYEQYF

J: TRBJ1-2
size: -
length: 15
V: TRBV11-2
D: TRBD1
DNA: TGTGCCAGCAGCCCAACAGACAGGGTTAACTATGGCTACACCTTC
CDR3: CASSPTDRVNYGYTF

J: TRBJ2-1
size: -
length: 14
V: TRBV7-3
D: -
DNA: TGTGCCAGCAGCTGGATAGCGGAGAAGAATGAGCAGTTCTTC
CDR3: CASSWIAEKNEQFF

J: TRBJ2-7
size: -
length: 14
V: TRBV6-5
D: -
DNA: TGTGCCAGCAGTCTCGGGATAAACTCTCTCGAGCAGTACTTC
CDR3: CASSLGINSLEQYF

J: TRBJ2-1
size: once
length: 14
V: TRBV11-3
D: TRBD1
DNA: TGTGCCAGCAGTGACAGGGGAGGTGGGGATGAGCAGTTCTTC
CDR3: CASSDRGGGDEQFF

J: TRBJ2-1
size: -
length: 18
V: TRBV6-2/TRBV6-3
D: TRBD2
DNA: TGTGCCAGCAGCCCCGGGGGGGCCGGACTAGCGGGGGCGATTTATGAGTTCTTC
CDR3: CASSPGGAGLAGAIYEFF

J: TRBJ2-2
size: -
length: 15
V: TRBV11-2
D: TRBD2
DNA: TGTGCCAGCAGCGAAACTAGCGGGATAGTCGGGGAGCTGTTTTTT
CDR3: CASSETSGIVGELFF

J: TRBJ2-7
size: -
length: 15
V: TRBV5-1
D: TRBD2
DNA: TGCGCCAGCAGCTTGGGACTAGCGGGAGGGGTGGAGCAGTACTTC
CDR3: CASSLGLAGGVEQYF

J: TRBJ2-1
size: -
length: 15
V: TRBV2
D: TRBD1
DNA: TGTGCCAGCAGTTCAATGGGACAGCCTTACAATGAGCAGTTCTTC
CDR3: CASSSMGQPYNEQFF

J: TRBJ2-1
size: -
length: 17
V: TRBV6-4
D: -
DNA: TGTGCCAGCAGTGACTCGTACGGGAACGGACCCTACAATGAGCAGTTCTTC
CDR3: CASSDSYGNGPYNEQFF

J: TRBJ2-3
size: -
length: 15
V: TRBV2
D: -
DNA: TGTGCCAGCGTGACTTTAGCGCGCACCACAGATACGCAGTATTTT
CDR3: CASVTLARTTDTQYF

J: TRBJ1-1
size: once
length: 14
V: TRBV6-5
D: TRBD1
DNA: TGTGCCAGCAGTTACTGGACAGGGGGAAAAGAAGCTTTCTTT
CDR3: CASSYWTGGKEAFF

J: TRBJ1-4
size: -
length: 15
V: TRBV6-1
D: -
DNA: TGTGCCAGCAGTGAAGTGTACACCCGGGGTGCGGAACTGTTTTTT
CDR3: CASSEVYTRGAELFF

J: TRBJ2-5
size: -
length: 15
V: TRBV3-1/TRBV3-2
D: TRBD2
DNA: TGTGCCAGCAGCCAAGTCGGCGGGGGACGGCAGACCCAGTACTTC
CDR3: CASSQVGGGRQTQYF

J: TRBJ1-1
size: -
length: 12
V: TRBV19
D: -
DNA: TGTGCCAGTAGTTACATGAACACTGAAGCTTTCTTT
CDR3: CASSYMNTEAFF

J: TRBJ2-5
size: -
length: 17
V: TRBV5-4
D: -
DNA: TGTGCCAGCAGCTTGGCACACCGCGGGGCCCGGGAGGAGACCCAGTACTTC
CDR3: CASSLAHRGAREETQYF

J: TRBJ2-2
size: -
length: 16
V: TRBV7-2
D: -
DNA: TGTGCCAGCAGCTTAGCCCGAGGGCTAAACACCGGGGAGCTGTTTTTT
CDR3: CASSLARGLNTGELFF

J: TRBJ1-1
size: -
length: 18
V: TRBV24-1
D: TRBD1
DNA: TGTGCCACCAGTGATGCAAACAGGGGGCGTCCCTTGAACACTGAAGCTTTCTTT
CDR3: CATSDANRGRPLNTEAFF

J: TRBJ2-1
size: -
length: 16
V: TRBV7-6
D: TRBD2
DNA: TGTGCCAGCAGCTTAGAAGCGGGGGGGCCTTACAATGAGCAGTTCTTC
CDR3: CASSLEAGGPYNEQFF

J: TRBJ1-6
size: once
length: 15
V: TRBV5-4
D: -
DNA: TGTGCCAGCAGCTCAACAGGGTTTACGCATTCACCCCTCCACTTT
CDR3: CASSSTGFTHSPLHF

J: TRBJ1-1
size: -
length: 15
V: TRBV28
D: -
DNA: TGTGCCAGTTTCTCCGTGGACAGAACGAACACTGAAGCTTTCTTT
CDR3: CASFSVDRTNTEAFF

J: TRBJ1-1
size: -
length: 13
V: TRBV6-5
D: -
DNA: TGTGCCAGCAGTTATGGGGAGAGGACTGAAGCTTTCTTT
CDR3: CASSYGERTEAFF

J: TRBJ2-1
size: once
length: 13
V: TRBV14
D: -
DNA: TGTGCCAGCAGCCCTTGGCCTTCCTATGAGCAGTTCTTC
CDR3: CASSPWPSYEQFF

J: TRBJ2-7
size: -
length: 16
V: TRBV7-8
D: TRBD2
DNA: TGTGCCAGCAGCTTAGCGCGAGCGGGAGGGCCGTGGGAGCAGTACTTC
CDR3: CASSLARAGGPWEQYF

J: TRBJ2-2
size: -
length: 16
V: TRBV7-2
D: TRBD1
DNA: TGTGCCAGCAGCTCGGGGACAGGGGTGAACACCGGGGAGCTGTTTTTT
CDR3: CASSSGTGVNTGELFF

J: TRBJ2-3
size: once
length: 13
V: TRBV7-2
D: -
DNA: TGTGCCAGCAACAATCAGGGGGGAGATACGCAGTATTTT
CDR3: CASNNQGGDTQYF

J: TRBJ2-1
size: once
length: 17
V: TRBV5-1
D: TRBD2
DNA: TGCGCCAGCAGCGACCGGACTAGCGGGAGGGTATACAATGAGCAGTTCTTC
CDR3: CASSDRTSGRVYNEQFF

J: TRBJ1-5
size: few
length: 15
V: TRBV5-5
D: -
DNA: TGTGCCAGCAGCTTAGAAAGGCAGGGTGGGCAGCCCCAGCATTTT
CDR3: CASSLERQGGQPQHF

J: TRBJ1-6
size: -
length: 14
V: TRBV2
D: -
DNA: TGTGCCAGCAGTGACAGGGTCTTCGGTTCACCCCTCCACTTT
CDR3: CASSDRVFGSPLHF

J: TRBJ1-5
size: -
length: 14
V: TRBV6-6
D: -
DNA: TGTGCCAGCAGTTATACGGGGGGGCGACAGCCCCAGCATTTT
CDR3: CASSYTGGRQPQHF

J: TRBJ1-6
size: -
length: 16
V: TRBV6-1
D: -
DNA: TGTGCCAGCAGTGGGGACAATCGCTCCTATAATTCACCCCTCCACTTT
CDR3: CASSGDNRSYNSPLHF

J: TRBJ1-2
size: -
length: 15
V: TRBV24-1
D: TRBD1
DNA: TGTGCCACCAGTGATCCCCGGACAGGCACGGAGGGCTACACCTTC
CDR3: CATSDPRTGTEGYTF

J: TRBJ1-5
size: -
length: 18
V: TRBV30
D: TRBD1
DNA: TGTGCCGCCTCCGGGACAGGGAAAGCCCATAGCAGCAATCAGCCCCAGCATTTT
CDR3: CAASGTGKAHSSNQPQHF

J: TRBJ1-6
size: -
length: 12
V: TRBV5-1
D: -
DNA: TGCGCCAGCAGCTCCTCCGAGGGACCCCTCCACTTT
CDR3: CASSSSEGPLHF

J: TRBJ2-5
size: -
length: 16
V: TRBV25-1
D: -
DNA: TGTGCCAGCAGTACCTCCGTAGGGAGAAGCTCGAGACGTCTGTACTTC
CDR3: CASSTSVGRSSRRLYF

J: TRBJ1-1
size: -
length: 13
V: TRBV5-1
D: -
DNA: TGCGCCAGCAGCGAACAGGGGAACACTGAAGCTTTCTTT
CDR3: CASSEQGNTEAFF

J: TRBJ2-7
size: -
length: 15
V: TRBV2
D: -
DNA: TGTGCCAGCAGTGAAATCGCAGGCAGCTCCTACGAGCAGTACTTC
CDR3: CASSEIAGSSYEQYF

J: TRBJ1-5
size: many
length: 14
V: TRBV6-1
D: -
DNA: TGTGCCAGCAGTGAATCCGGTTCTGATCAGCCCCAGCATTTT
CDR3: CASSESGSDQPQHF

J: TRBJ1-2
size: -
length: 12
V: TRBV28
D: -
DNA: TGTGCCAGCAGTTTCGGTCCGCGCGGCTACACCTTC
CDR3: CASSFGPRGYTF

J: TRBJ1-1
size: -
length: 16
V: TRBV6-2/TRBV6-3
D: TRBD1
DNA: TGTGCCAGCAGTTTCCCACAGACAGGGGGCAGATCTGAAGCTTTCTTT
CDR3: CASSFPQTGGRSEAFF

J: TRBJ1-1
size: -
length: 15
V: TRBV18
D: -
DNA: TGTGCCAGCTCACCTTGGGACACTACGAACACTGAAGCTTTCTTT
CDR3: CASSPWDTTNTEAFF

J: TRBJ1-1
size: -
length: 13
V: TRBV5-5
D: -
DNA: TGTGCCAGCAGCTTGGGTCAGGGTAGGGAAGCTTTCTTT
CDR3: CASSLGQGREAFF

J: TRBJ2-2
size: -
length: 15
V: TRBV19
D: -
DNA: TGTGCCAGTAGTATGTGGACAGCTAACACCGGGGAGCTGTTTTTT
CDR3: CASSMWTANTGELFF

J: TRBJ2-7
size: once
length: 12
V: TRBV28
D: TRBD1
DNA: TGTGCCAGCAGTCGACAGGGGTTGCAGCAGTACTTC
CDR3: CASSRQGLQQYF

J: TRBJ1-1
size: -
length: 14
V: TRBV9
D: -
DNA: TGTGCCAGCAACCGCCCGGGGGGTAACGCTGAAGCTTTCTTT
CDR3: CASNRPGGNAEAFF